This T cell receptor beta chain was obtained from a study of blood T cell repertoires in COVID-19. Study as a whole: Samples came from the United States, Italy and Spain, spanning acute and convalescent COVID-19.

Sequenced by immunoSEQ multiplex PCR; TCRdb stores in-frame clones only, minus some. The sample includes approximately 670,000 clones, around 89% seen only once; the top ten take about 0.24%. This CDR3 has 14 amino acids. V lost 0 bases and J lost 1, with 7 bases in between. Germline V lookup: CDR1 SGHRS, CDR2 YFSETQ. This clone was detected once. Material: peripheral blood. This receptor was obtained from a young woman with acute or convalescent COVID-19. The chain couples TRBV5-1 to TRBJ1-2; no reliable D call. The CDR3: CASSLGGLNYGYTF. The CDR3 DNA reads as TGCGCCAGCAGCTTGGGCGGACTTAACTATGGCTACACCTTC.